These 12 T cell receptor beta chains came from one sample sequenced in a study of cytomegalovirus exposure and HLA in healthy donors. Primers included in the PCR were 60 Vbeta and 13 Jbeta primers. Assay used: immunoSEQ multiplex PCR; TCRdb lists only in-frame clones, some missing. Here the sample spans roughly 100,000 clones, 70% to 80% being singletons. Input material: PBMCs. These receptors came from a female donor in good health and CMV-seronegative.

The CDR3 loop is CSVESGTGIGGYTF. CDR3 sequence (DNA): TGCAGCGTTGAGTCGGGGACAGGGATCGGCGGCTACACCTTC. The chain couples TRBV29-1 to TRBJ1-2; 9 nucleotides match TRBD1. The CDR3 contains 14 residues. Germline values: CDR1 SQVTM, CDR2 ANQGSEA. Trimming took 3 bases from V and 8 from J; bases not matched to a gene: 10.

The V call is TRBV7-9, the J call TRBJ1-4; D may be TRBD1 (6 bases). CDR3 size: 15 residues. The germline gives CDR1 SEHNR, CDR2 FQNEAQ (reference sequence). V gave up 5 bases and J gave up 5 bases, with 15 bases separating them. Here the CDR3 reads CASSLRTVRNEKLFF. The CDR3 region has the DNA TGTGCCAGCAGCCTAAGGACAGTTAGAAATGAAAAACTGTTTTTT.

This clone was seen a single time. The rearrangement links TRBV27 to TRBJ2-5, with no clear D. CDR3 length: 13 residues. V lost 4 bases, J lost 8 bases, and 14 bases lay in between. Germline lookup yields CDR1 MNHEY and CDR2 SMNVEV (reference sequence). CDR3: CASSSSPSFTQYF. The CDR3 DNA follows: TGTGCCAGCAGTTCCTCCCCGTCGTTTACCCAGTACTTC.

The chain links TRBV28 to TRBJ2-5; TRBD1 matches at 7 bases. The CDR3 totals 13 residues. Germline V lookup: CDR1 MDHEN, CDR2 SYDVKM. V gave up 6 bases and J gave up 5 bases; unmatched junction bases: 6. This CDR3 reads CASRLQGSETQYF. The CDR3 DNA sequence: TGTGCCAGCAGATTACAGGGGTCCGAGACCCAGTACTTC.

The chain couples TRBV28 to TRBJ1-5, with D maybe TRBD1 (5 bases). Germline assignment: CDR1 MDHEN and CDR2 SYDVKM. The CDR3 has 12 amino acids. V was shortened by 6 bases and J by 5 bases, with 8 bases between the two germline ends. This CDR3 is CASRLTDQPQHF. CDR3 in DNA: TGTGCCAGCAGACTGACAGATCAGCCCCAGCATTTT.

The chain uses TRBV5-1 and TRBJ2-5; the match to TRBD1 covers 8 bases. After removal of 5 bases from V and 6 bases from J, the junction contained 9 bases not matched to a gene. Germline values: CDR1 SGHRS, CDR2 YFSETQ. The CDR3 totals 14 residues. The CDR3 here is CASRPDRAEKTQYF. The CDR3 bases are TGCGCCAGCAGGCCGGACAGGGCGGAAAAGACCCAGTACTTC.

This clone has more than one count but fewer than ten. The rearrangement uses TRBV15 and TRBJ2-5, with 7 bases matching TRBD1. Per germline, CDR1 LNHNV and CDR2 YYDKDF (reference sequence). The V gene end was trimmed by 5 bases and the J gene end by 1 base; junction bases not matched to a gene: 10. CDR3 size: 16 residues. CDR3 in DNA: TGTGCCACCAGCGGCACCAGACGGACAGGCCAAGAGACCCAGTACTTC. Its translation is CATSGTRRTGQETQYF.

The V gene is TRBV6-1, the J gene TRBJ2-2; D is unresolved. The CDR3 is 11 residues long. Germline CDR1 and CDR2: MNHNS and SASEGT. The germline V and J ends were trimmed by 7 bases and 6 bases, with 6 bases remaining between them. The CDR3 here is CASTRPGELFF. The CDR3 region has the DNA TGTGCCAGCACGAGGCCCGGGGAGCTGTTTTTT.

This clone was counted between two and nine times. Other nucleotide sequences from this sample produce the same CDR3. V and J are TRBV7-9 and TRBJ1-5, with D maybe TRBD1 (6 bases). The CDR3 extends over 14 amino acids. V lost 1 base and J 2 bases, leaving 6 bases between the germline ends. Per germline, CDR1 SEHNR and CDR2 FQNEAQ (reference sequence). CDR3 sequence (DNA): TGTGCCAGCAGCTTAGGACAGGGCAATCAGCCCCAGCATTTT. Residues: CASSLGQGNQPQHF.

CDR3 amino acids: CASKTGAGPTEAFF. The CDR3 DNA reads as TGTGCCAGTAAAACAGGGGCCGGCCCCACTGAAGCTTTCTTT. This chain joins TRBV27 and TRBJ1-1; 7 nucleotides line up with TRBD1. The germline CDR1 and CDR2 sequences are MNHEY and SMNVEV (reference sequence). This CDR3 is 14 amino acids long. With 9 bases clipped from V and 4 bases from J, the junction kept 11 bases outside the gene matches.

The chain recombines TRBV7-2 with TRBJ2-1; D remains unclear. Per germline, CDR1 SGHTA and CDR2 FQGNSA. The CDR3 has 12 residues. Trimming stripped 5 bases from V and 12 bases from J, with 14 bases between. For the CDR3, the DNA is TGTGCCAGCAGCCCACGAGGCGGTTGGCAGTTCTTC. Residues: CASSPRGGWQFF.

This clone was seen more than once but under ten times. The chain couples TRBV7-2 to TRBJ2-1, with 8 bases lining up with TRBD1. CDR3 length: 16 residues. Germline loops: CDR1 SGHTA, CDR2 FQGNSA. V gave up 1 base and J gave up 8 bases; unmatched junction bases: 10. The CDR3 here is CASSLGQGAGRDEQFF. CDR3 DNA: TGTGCCAGCAGCTTAGGGCAGGGGGCAGGGAGAGATGAGCAGTTCTTC.